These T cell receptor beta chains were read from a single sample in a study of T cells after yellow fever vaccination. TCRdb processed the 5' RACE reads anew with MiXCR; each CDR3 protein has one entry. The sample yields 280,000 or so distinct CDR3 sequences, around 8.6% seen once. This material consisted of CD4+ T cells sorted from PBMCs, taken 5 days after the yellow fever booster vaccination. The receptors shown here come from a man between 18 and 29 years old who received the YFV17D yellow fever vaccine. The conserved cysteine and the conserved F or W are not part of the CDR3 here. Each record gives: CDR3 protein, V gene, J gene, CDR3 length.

ATSDPGRAEDTQY	TRBV24-1	TRBJ2-3	13
AWQGNTEAF	TRBV30	TRBJ1-1	9
ASRTLKTIGYT	TRBV6-5	TRBJ1-2	11
ASNLGGGLTDTQY	TRBV12-3/TRBV12-4	TRBJ2-3	13
ASSRQGSYEQY	TRBV10-1	TRBJ2-7	11
SARLAGVTDTQY	TRBV20-1	TRBJ2-3	12
ASSSPGRSGANVLT	TRBV28	TRBJ2-6	14
ASSVPDRGDYGYT	TRBV19	TRBJ1-2	13
ASSFGVSSTDTQY	TRBV11-2	TRBJ2-3	13
ATTPQVATNEKLF	TRBV10-3	TRBJ1-4	13
ASSPVAQETQY	TRBV28	TRBJ2-5	11
ASSVEGTSAETQY	TRBV9	TRBJ2-5	13
ASSLTATTGELF	TRBV7-3	TRBJ2-2	12
ASSATGGDEQF	TRBV5-1	TRBJ2-1	11
ASATGTYHNSPLH	TRBV19	TRBJ1-6	13
ASTSRQAAEAF	TRBV6-1	TRBJ1-1	11
ASIWGHENTEAF	TRBV6-2/TRBV6-3	TRBJ1-1	12
ASSLRIRETQY	TRBV12-3/TRBV12-4	TRBJ2-5	11
ASSRGGSGDQETQY	TRBV6-5	TRBJ2-5	14
SAPHPGQGQRTEAF	TRBV20-1	TRBJ1-1	14
ASSAGSLTLGNTIY	TRBV4-1	TRBJ1-3	14
ASSQGTGGSGANVLT	TRBV4-2	TRBJ2-6	15
ASSPWEGRETQY	TRBV9	TRBJ2-5	12
ASRRDSLQETQY	TRBV6-1	TRBJ2-5	12
SASPGVDEKLF	TRBV20-1	TRBJ1-4	11
ASSPGQINYGYT	TRBV9	TRBJ1-2	12
ASSVEGLNYEQY	TRBV9	TRBJ2-7	12
ASRAGNDNSPLH	TRBV5-1	TRBJ1-6	12
ASSPQGLETQY	TRBV18	TRBJ2-5	11
ASSTGTSGDTQY	TRBV5-4	TRBJ2-3	12
AISETVWTGGEADTQY	TRBV10-3	TRBJ2-3	16
ASSDRLTGNIQY	TRBV6-1	TRBJ2-4	12
ASSQDLNNYGYT	TRBV14	TRBJ1-2	12
ASSYRGGSSSYEQY	TRBV7-2	TRBJ2-7	14
ASSEGGVRYT	TRBV25-1	TRBJ1-2	10
ASARTGVGMIWN	TRBV3-1	TRBJ2-5	12
ASSQEEGETQY	TRBV14	TRBJ2-5	11
ASSVGPTEAF	TRBV9	TRBJ1-1	10
ASTDGGNNEQF	TRBV7-3	TRBJ2-1	11
SATGTLDPGELF	TRBV20-1	TRBJ2-2	12
ASSPTSNEQY	TRBV18	TRBJ2-7	10
ASSRIARGGSEQF	TRBV6-5	TRBJ2-1	13
ASSLYDSGTEAF	TRBV7-2	TRBJ1-1	12
SVDRGTASDTQY	TRBV29-1	TRBJ2-3	12
ASSRAGIGQPQH	TRBV5-5	TRBJ1-5	12
ASSLWQGGEKLF	TRBV5-6	TRBJ1-4	12
ASSQESWQGTGYT	TRBV3-1	TRBJ1-2	13
ASSPTPKMGPY	TRBV12-3/TRBV12-4	TRBJ2-3	11
ASSLFSPESTEAF	TRBV7-2	TRBJ1-1	13
ASSRPGRSLRGYT	TRBV12-3/TRBV12-4	TRBJ1-2	13
ASSLVLGPGELF	TRBV7-2	TRBJ2-2	12
SSESGAF	TRBV29-1	TRBJ1-1	7
ASSARVPDGGGELF	TRBV5-5	TRBJ2-2	14
ASSFTEETQY	TRBV5-1	TRBJ2-5	10